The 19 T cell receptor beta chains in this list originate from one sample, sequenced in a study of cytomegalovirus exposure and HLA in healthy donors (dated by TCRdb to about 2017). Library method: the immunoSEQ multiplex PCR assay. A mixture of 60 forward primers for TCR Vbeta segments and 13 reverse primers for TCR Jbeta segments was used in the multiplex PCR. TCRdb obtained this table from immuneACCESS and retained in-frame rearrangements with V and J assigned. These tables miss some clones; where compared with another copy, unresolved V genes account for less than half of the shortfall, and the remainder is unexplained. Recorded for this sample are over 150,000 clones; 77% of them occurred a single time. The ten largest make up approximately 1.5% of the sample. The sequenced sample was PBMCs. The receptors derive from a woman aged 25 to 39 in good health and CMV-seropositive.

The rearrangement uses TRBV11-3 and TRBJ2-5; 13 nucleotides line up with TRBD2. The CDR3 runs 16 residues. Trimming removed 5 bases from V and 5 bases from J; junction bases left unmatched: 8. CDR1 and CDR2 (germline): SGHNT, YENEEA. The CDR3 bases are TGTGCCAGCAGCATAAGGACTAGCGGGAGTGTGGAGACCCAGTACTTC. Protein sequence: CASSIRTSGSVETQYF.

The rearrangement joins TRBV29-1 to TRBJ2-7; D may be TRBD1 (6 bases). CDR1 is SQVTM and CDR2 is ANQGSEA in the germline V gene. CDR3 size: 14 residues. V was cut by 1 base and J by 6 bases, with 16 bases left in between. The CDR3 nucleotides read TGCAGCGTTGAAGTTGGGCAGGGGATTGGCGAGCAGTACTTC. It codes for CSVEVGQGIGEQYF.

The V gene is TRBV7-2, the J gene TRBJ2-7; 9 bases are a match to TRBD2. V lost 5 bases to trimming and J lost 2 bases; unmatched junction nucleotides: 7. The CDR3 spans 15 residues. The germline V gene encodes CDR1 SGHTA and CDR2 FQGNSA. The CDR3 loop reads CASSVIAGEPYEQYF. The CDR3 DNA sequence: TGTGCCAGCAGCGTCATAGCGGGAGAACCCTACGAGCAGTACTTC.

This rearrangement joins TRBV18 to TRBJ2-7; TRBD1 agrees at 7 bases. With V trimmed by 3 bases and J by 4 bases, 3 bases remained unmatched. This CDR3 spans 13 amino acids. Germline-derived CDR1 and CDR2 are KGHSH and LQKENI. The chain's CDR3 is CASSPPQGYEQYF. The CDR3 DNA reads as TGTGCCAGCTCACCGCCACAGGGGTACGAGCAGTACTTC. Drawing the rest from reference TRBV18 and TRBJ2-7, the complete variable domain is NAGVMQNPRHLVRRRGQEARLRCSPMKGHSHVYWYRQLPEEGLKFMVYLQKENIIDESGMPKERFSAEFPKEGPSILRIQQVVRGDSAAYFCASSPPQGYEQYFGPGTRLTVT.

CDR3 amino acids: CASSPTRNSYEQYF. CDR3 DNA sequence: TGTGCCAGCAGCCCGACACGGAACTCCTACGAGCAGTACTTC. The chain employs TRBV6-1 and TRBJ2-7; no clear D gene. The V end was cut by 6 bases, the J end by 0 bases, with 12 bases between. The CDR3 length is 14 residues. CDR1 is MNHNS, CDR2 SASEGT, per germline.

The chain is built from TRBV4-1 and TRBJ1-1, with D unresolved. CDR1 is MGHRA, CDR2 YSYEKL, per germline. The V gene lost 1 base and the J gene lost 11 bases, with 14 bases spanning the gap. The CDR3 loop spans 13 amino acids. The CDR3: CASSQVRGDGAFF. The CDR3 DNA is TGCGCCAGCAGCCAAGTCCGGGGAGATGGGGCTTTCTTT.

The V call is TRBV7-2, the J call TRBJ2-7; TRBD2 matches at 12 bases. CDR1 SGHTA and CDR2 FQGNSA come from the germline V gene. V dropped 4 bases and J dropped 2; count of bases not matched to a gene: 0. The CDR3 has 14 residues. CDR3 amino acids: CASSSSGRAYEQYF. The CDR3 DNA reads TGTGCCAGCAGCTCTAGCGGGAGGGCCTACGAGCAGTACTTC.

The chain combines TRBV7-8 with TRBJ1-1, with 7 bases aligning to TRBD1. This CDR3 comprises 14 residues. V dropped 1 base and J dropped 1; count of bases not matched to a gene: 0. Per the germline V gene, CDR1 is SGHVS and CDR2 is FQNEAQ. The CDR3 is CASSLDRGNTEAFF. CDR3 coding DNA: TGTGCCAGCAGCTTAGACAGGGGGAACACTGAAGCTTTCTTT.

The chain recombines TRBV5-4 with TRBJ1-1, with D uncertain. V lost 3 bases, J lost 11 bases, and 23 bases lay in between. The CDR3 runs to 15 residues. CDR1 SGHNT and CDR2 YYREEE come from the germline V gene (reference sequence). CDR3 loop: CASSSGREGARWAFF. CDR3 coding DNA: TGTGCCAGCAGCTCGGGGAGGGAGGGTGCTAGGTGGGCTTTCTTT.

CDR3 amino acids: CAWTPGAAGEQFF. CDR3 DNA: TGTGCCTGGACCCCCGGGGCAGCGGGAGAGCAGTTCTTC. The chain combines TRBV30 with TRBJ2-1; 7 bases fit TRBD2. The CDR3 has 13 amino acids. The junction had 10 bases not matched to a gene; V was cut back by 4 bases and J by 10 bases. Per the germline V gene, CDR1 is GTSNPN and CDR2 is SVGIG (reference sequence).

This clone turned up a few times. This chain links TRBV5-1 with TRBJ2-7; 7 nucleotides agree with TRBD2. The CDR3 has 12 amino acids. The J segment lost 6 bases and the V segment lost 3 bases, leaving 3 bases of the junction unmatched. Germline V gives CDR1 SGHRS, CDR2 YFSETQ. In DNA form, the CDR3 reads TGCGCCAGCAGCTCCGGGACTATCGAGCAGTACTTC. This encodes CASSSGTIEQYF.

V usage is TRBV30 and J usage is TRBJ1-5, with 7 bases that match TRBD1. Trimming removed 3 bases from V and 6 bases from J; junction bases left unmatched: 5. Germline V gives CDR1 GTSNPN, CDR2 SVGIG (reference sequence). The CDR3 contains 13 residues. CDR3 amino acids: CAWRSGGGQPQHF. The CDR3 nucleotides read TGTGCCTGGAGATCAGGGGGAGGTCAGCCCCAGCATTTT. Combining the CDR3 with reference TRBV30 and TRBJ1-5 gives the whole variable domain SQTIHQWPATLVQPVGSPLSLECTVEGTSNPNLYWYRQAAGRGLQLLFYSVGIGQISSEVPQNLSASRPQDRQFILSSKKLLLSDSGFYLCAWRSGGGQPQHFGDGTRLSIL.

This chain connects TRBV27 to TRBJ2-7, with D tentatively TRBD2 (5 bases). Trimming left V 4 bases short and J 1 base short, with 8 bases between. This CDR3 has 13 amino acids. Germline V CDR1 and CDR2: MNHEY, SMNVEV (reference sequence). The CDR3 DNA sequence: TGTGCCAGCAGTTACGGGAAGTCCTACGAGCAGTACTTC. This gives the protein CASSYGKSYEQYF.

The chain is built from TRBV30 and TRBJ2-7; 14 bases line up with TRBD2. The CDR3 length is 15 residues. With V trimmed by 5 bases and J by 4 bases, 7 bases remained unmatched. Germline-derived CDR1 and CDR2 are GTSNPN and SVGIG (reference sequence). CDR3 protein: CAWRGTSGSKYEQYF. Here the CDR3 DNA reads TGTGCCTGGCGCGGGACTAGCGGGAGTAAGTACGAGCAGTACTTC.

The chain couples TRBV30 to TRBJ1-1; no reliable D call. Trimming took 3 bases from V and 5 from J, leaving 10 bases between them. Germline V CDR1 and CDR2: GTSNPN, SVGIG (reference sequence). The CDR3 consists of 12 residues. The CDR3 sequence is CAWSLAGTEAFF. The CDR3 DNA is TGTGCCTGGAGCCTCGCGGGTACTGAAGCTTTCTTT.

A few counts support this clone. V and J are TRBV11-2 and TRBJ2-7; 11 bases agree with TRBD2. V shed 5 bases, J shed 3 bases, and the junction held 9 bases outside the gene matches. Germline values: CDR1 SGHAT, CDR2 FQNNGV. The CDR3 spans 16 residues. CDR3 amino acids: CASSAGGTSGYYEQYF. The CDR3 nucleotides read TGTGCCAGCAGCGCAGGAGGGACTAGCGGATACTACGAGCAGTACTTC.

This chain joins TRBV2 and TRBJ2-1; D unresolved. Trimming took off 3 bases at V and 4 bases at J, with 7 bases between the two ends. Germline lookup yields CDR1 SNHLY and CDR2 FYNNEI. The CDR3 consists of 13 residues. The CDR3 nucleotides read TGTGCCAGCAGTGAGGAGTTATACAATGAGCAGTTCTTC. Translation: CASSEELYNEQFF.

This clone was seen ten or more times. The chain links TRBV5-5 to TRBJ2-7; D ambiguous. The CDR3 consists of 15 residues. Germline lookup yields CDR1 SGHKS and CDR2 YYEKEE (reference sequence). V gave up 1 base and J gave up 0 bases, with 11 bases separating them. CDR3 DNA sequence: TGTGCCAGCAGCTTGCGAGGTCCCTACTCCTACGAGCAGTACTTC. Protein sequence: CASSLRGPYSYEQYF. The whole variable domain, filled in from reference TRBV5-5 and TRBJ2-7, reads DAGVTQSPTHLIKTRGQQVTLRCSPISGHKSVSWYQQVLGQGPQFIFQYYEKEERGRGNFPDRFSARQFPNYSSELNVNALLLGDSALYLCASSLRGPYSYEQYFGPGTRLTVT.

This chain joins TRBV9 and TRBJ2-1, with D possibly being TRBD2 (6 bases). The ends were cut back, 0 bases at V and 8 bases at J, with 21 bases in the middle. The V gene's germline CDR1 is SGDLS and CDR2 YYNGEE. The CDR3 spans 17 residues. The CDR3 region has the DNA TGTGCCAGCAGCGTAGATAGACCCCTTTCCGGCGGGGATGAGCAGTTCTTC. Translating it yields CASSVDRPLSGGDEQFF.